This T cell receptor beta chain was sequenced during a study of a mutant IDH1 vaccine in newly diagnosed glioma. Across the whole study: Therapy received beforehand was radiotherapy, temozolomide, or both, with most patients given both.

Only in-frame clones appear in the TCRdb table, and some are missing; sequencing was by immunoSEQ multiplex PCR. The data contain fewer than 70,000 clones, less than 85% of them singletons. The CDR3 has 13 residues. Germline V gene data show CDR1 as MDHEN and CDR2 as SYDVKM. V gave up 8 bases and J gave up 0 bases, with 11 bases separating them. Time point here: week 11, during vaccination. In the vaccine, a single dose held 300 ug of the mutant IDH1 20-mer peptide, along with topical imiquimod. Each donor presented with a new WHO grade 3 or 4 astrocytoma that tested IDH1-mutant and showed ATRX loss. This clone was observed a few times. The target antigen is unknown.

This clonotype originated in a man aged 25 to 45 with glioma. V is TRBV28 and J is TRBJ2-7; D call uncertain. Sequenced material: PBMCs, taken from a glioma patient whose treatment included an IDH1 peptide vaccine. The CDR3 protein is CASLPRTSYEQYF. The CDR3, as DNA: TGTGCCAGCCTACCGCGGACCTCCTACGAGCAGTACTTC. Combining the CDR3 with reference TRBV28 and TRBJ2-7 gives the whole variable domain DVKVTQSSRYLVKRTGEKVFLECVQDMDHENMFWYRQDPGLGLRLIYFSYDVKMKEKGDIPEGYSVSREKKERFSLILESASTNQTSMYLCASLPRTSYEQYFGPGTRLTVT.